Following are 30 T cell receptor beta chains from one sample sequenced in a study of cytomegalovirus exposure and HLA in healthy donors. The study ran its PCR with 60 Vbeta and 13 Jbeta primers. Here immunoSEQ multiplex PCR was the method, and the copy in TCRdb shows in-frame clones only, minus some. The table records over 95,000 clones, 77% of them present only once. Sequences were obtained from PBMCs. These receptors originate from a female donor in good health and CMV-seronegative.

This clone was detected only a few times. The rearrangement links TRBV4-3 to TRBJ2-3, with 9 positions matching TRBD1. This CDR3 region has 19 residues. V dropped 0 bases and J dropped 4; count of bases not matched to a gene: 14. The V gene's germline CDR1 is LGHNA and CDR2 YSLEER. The CDR3 region has the DNA TGCGCCAGCAGCCAAGAAAATGCCCGAGGGACAGGGTTATCAGATACGCAGTATTTT. Its translation is CASSQENARGTGLSDTQYF.

J is TRBJ2-7 and V is TRBV28; weak D call: TRBD1 (7 bases). This CDR3 has 13 residues. Trimming took 7 bases from V and 3 from J, leaving 13 bases between them. CDR1 and CDR2 (germline): MDHEN, SYDVKM. This CDR3 is CASIGGQFYEQYF. The CDR3, as DNA: TGTGCCAGCATCGGGGGACAGTTCTACGAGCAGTACTTC.

The rearrangement joins TRBV30 to TRBJ2-7; 7 bases agree with TRBD1. CDR3 length: 14 amino acids. Germline lookup yields CDR1 GTSNPN and CDR2 SVGIG (reference sequence). The V gene end was trimmed by 1 base and the J gene end by 4 bases; junction bases not matched to a gene: 7. This chain's CDR3 is CAWSAPRGFYEQYF. DNA for the CDR3: TGTGCCTGGAGTGCCCCCAGGGGGTTTTACGAGCAGTACTTC.

This rearrangement joins TRBV19 to TRBJ2-7, with 10 positions matching TRBD1. V lost 6 bases and J lost 0; bases outside the gene matches: 5. The CDR3 consists of 15 residues. Germline CDR1 and CDR2: LNHDA and SQIVND (reference sequence). CDR3 region: CASSRGQGVSYEQYF. The CDR3 nucleotides are TGTGCCAGTAGCCGCGGACAGGGGGTCTCCTACGAGCAGTACTTC.

The CDR3, as DNA: TGCGCCAGCAGCTTGGCCGAGAGTTACAATGAGCAGTTCTTC. Translation gives CASSLAESYNEQFF. V usage is TRBV5-1 and J usage is TRBJ2-1; no clear D gene. The V and J ends lost 0 bases and 4 bases respectively, with 8 bases between them. There are 14 residues in the CDR3. Germline CDR1 is SGHRS and CDR2 is YFSETQ.

The V gene is TRBV18, the J gene TRBJ2-1; possible D gene TRBD1, 5 bases. V dropped 3 bases and J dropped 6 bases, with 15 bases sitting between them. The germline CDR1 and CDR2 sequences are KGHSH and LQKENI. This CDR3 is built from 15 residues. DNA for the CDR3: TGTGCCAGCTCACCCTACCGACAGATATCCAATGAGCAGTTCTTC. It is translated as CASSPYRQISNEQFF.

This clone has more than one count but fewer than ten. The chain carries TRBV19 and TRBJ2-1, with D possibly TRBD1 on 5 matching bases. Per the germline V gene, CDR1 is LNHDA and CDR2 is SQIVND (reference sequence). The V and J ends lost 6 bases and 5 bases respectively, with 14 bases between them. The CDR3 loop spans 14 amino acids. Written as DNA, the CDR3 is TGTGCCAGTAGCCGTATAGGGGTAAACAATGAGCAGTTCTTC. Its protein product is CASSRIGVNNEQFF.

The sample holds one count of this clone. V and J are TRBV2 and TRBJ2-4; 8 nucleotides line up with TRBD2. V shed 5 bases and J 8 bases; nucleotides not matched to a gene: 11. CDR3 length equals 15 residues. Per germline, CDR1 SNHLY and CDR2 FYNNEI. The chain's CDR3 is CASSLGTSGGDIQYF. In DNA form, the CDR3 reads TGTGCCAGCAGTTTGGGGACTTCCGGGGGGGACATTCAGTACTTC.

The chain is built from TRBV5-1 and TRBJ1-2, with D hard to call. The CDR3 consists of 14 residues. Germline V gene sequence: CDR1 SGHRS, CDR2 YFSETQ. Trimming pared 6 bases from V and 7 bases from J, leaving 19 bases between. CDR3 DNA: TGCGCCAGCACCTCGGAGCCAGCGCGGGGTGGCTACACCTTC. Its protein product is CASTSEPARGGYTF. Combining the CDR3 with reference TRBV5-1 and TRBJ1-2 gives the whole variable domain KAGVTQTPRYLIKTRGQQVTLSCSPISGHRSVSWYQQTPGQGLQFLFEYFSETQRNKGNFPGRFSGRQFSNSRSEMNVSTLELGDSALYLCASTSEPARGGYTFGSGTRLTVV.

This clone turned up a few times. The chain is built from TRBV10-1 and TRBJ2-2, with D maybe TRBD2 (7 bases). Per germline, CDR1 WNHNN and CDR2 SYGVQD (reference sequence). This CDR3 has 15 amino acids. V lost 5 bases, J lost 0 bases, and 10 bases lay in between. The CDR3, as DNA: TGCGCCAGCAGTTTAGGGGGGGCGAACACCGGGGAGCTGTTTTTT. Translated: CASSLGGANTGELFF.

The V gene is TRBV27, the J gene TRBJ1-5; 7 positions match TRBD1. The CDR3 runs 17 residues. Per germline, CDR1 MNHEY and CDR2 SMNVEV (reference sequence). J lost 3 bases, V lost 6 bases, and 14 bases had no gene match. The CDR3: CASSPDTGTANNQPQHF. CDR3 DNA: TGTGCCAGCAGCCCTGATACCGGGACAGCTAACAATCAGCCCCAGCATTTT.

CDR3 DNA sequence: TGTGCCACCGGGGGGGCCTCCTACGAGCAGTACTTC. It codes for CATGGASYEQYF. J is TRBJ2-7 and V is TRBV10-3; 8 bases agree with TRBD2. The CDR3 extends over 12 amino acids. V trimming: 10 bases; J trimming: 0 bases; junction bases outside the gene matches: 2. In germline, CDR1 is ENHRY, CDR2 SYGVKD.

The chain uses TRBV5-4 and TRBJ1-2, with 8 bases aligning to TRBD1. The CDR3 runs to 16 residues. Germline values: CDR1 SGHNT, CDR2 YYREEE (reference sequence). V shed 4 bases and J 2 bases; nucleotides not matched to a gene: 10. The CDR3 protein is CASSPKRTGLNYGYTF. CDR3 in DNA: TGTGCCAGCAGCCCGAAACGGACAGGGTTGAACTATGGCTACACCTTC.

The CDR3 reads CASSFQPGGYEQYF. The CDR3 bases are TGTGCCAGCAGCTTTCAACCAGGGGGCTACGAGCAGTACTTC. The V gene is TRBV11-2, the J gene TRBJ2-7, with 7 bases matching TRBD1. Germline V gene sequence: CDR1 SGHAT, CDR2 FQNNGV. After removal of 3 bases from V and 3 bases from J, the junction contained 5 bases not matched to a gene. The CDR3 runs to 14 residues.

The chain employs TRBV5-1 and TRBJ2-5, with D unresolved. The CDR3 is 12 amino acids. Germline V CDR1 and CDR2: SGHRS, YFSETQ. Trimming cost V 3 bases and J 5 bases, with 8 bases left between them. The DNA for the CDR3 is TGCGCCAGCAGCTCCGGCAGGGAGACCCAGTACTTC. Translated, it gives CASSSGRETQYF.

This clone was counted many times. The rearrangement joins TRBV7-9 to TRBJ2-7; the match to TRBD2 covers 8 bases. The CDR3 is made up of 16 amino acids. Per the germline V gene, CDR1 is SEHNR and CDR2 is FQNEAQ (reference sequence). V gave up 3 bases and J gave up 3 bases; unmatched junction bases: 10. In DNA, the CDR3 is TGTGCCAGCAGCTTGGTTGAGGCGGGAGGCTTCTACGAGCAGTACTTC. Translated, it gives CASSLVEAGGFYEQYF.

The rearrangement uses TRBV7-9 and TRBJ2-2; D is possibly TRBD1 (5 bases). The germline V and J ends were trimmed by 4 bases and 2 bases, with 8 bases remaining between them. In germline, CDR1 is SEHNR, CDR2 FQNEAQ (reference sequence). The CDR3 contains 14 residues. The CDR3 protein is CASSSTVNTGELFF. As DNA, the CDR3 is TGTGCCAGCAGCTCGACAGTCAACACCGGGGAGCTGTTTTTT.

For this clone: The junction does not match germline at one end; this may be a read error. The CDR3 protein is CASSSLGTSGSTGELFF. The DNA of the CDR3 is TGTGCTAGCAGCTCCCTCGGGACTAGCGGGAGCACCGGGGAGCTGTTTTTT. The V gene is TRBV7-7, the J gene TRBJ2-2; 14 nucleotides align to TRBD2. Per germline, CDR1 SSHAT and CDR2 FNYEAQ (reference sequence). The CDR3 contains 17 residues.

This clone was seen many times. The chain's CDR3 is CASSRASSEQYF. The CDR3 nucleotides are TGCGCCAGTTCCAGGGCCTCGTCGGAGCAGTACTTC. The chain is built from TRBV10-1 and TRBJ2-7, with D possibly being TRBD1 (5 bases). The V gene lost 9 bases and the J gene lost 7 bases, with 16 bases spanning the gap. The CDR3 covers 12 residues. Germline V CDR1 and CDR2: WNHNN, SYGVQD (reference sequence).

This chain uses TRBV6-5 with TRBJ2-3; TRBD2 matches at 8 bases. Germline values: CDR1 MNHEY, CDR2 SVGAGI. This CDR3 contains 15 residues. The J segment lost 1 base and the V segment lost 0 bases, leaving 0 bases of the junction unmatched. The CDR3 sequence: CASSYSSGGTDTQYF. CDR3 DNA: TGTGCCAGCAGTTACTCTAGCGGGGGCACAGATACGCAGTATTTT.

This chain joins TRBV29-1 and TRBJ1-4, with 10 bases that match TRBD1. The CDR3 consists of 13 residues. Germline lookup yields CDR1 SQVTM and CDR2 ANQGSEA. V was clipped by 6 bases and J by 8 bases; unmatched bases: 6. The CDR3 region is CSVVGQGREKLFF. The CDR3 nucleotides read TGCAGCGTCGTGGGACAGGGGCGCGAAAAACTGTTTTTT.

As DNA, the CDR3 is TGTGCCAGCAGCTCGCCTCCCACTAGCGGGAGGTACGAGCAGTACTTC. Encoded protein: CASSSPPTSGRYEQYF. V and J are TRBV7-9 and TRBJ2-5; 12 nucleotides line up with TRBD2. Gene TRBJ2-7 matches the end of the DNA better, so the J call may be wrong. Germline V gives CDR1 SEHNR, CDR2 FQNEAQ (reference sequence). The CDR3 consists of 16 residues.

This clone has only one observation. The chain joins TRBV7-9 to TRBJ1-1; no reliable D call. The CDR3 covers 12 residues. Germline values: CDR1 SEHNR, CDR2 FQNEAQ (reference sequence). Trimming left V 10 bases short and J 2 bases short, with 11 bases between. The CDR3 sequence is CATMRRNTEAFF. Written as DNA, the CDR3 is TGTGCCACCATGAGAAGAAACACTGAAGCTTTCTTT. The full variable domain, rest sourced from reference TRBV7-9 and TRBJ1-1, is DTGVSQNPRHKITKRGQNVTFRCDPISEHNRLYWYRQTLGQGPEFLTYFQNEAQLEKSRLLSDRFSAERPKGSFSTLEIQRTEQGDSAMYLCATMRRNTEAFFGQGTRLTVV.

The rearrangement uses TRBV10-1 and TRBJ1-5; 10 bases fit TRBD1. This CDR3 is 16 amino acids long. Germline values: CDR1 WNHNN, CDR2 SYGVQD (reference sequence). V lost 3 bases to trimming and J lost 3 bases; unmatched junction nucleotides: 5. The chain's CDR3 is CASSDDRGQVNQPQHF. Here the CDR3 DNA reads TGCGCCAGCAGTGACGACAGGGGGCAAGTCAATCAGCCCCAGCATTTT.

This chain joins TRBV2 and TRBJ1-4; 8 positions agree with TRBD1. The CDR3 is 17 residues long. Unmatched junction bases numbered 12, after V lost 1 base and J lost 8 bases. CDR1 is SNHLY and CDR2 is FYNNEI in the germline V gene. CDR3 loop: CASSEDQVWTGNEKLFF. The CDR3, as DNA: TGTGCCAGCAGTGAAGATCAGGTCTGGACAGGGAACGAAAAACTGTTTTTT.

V gene TRBV11-2 combines with J gene TRBJ2-7; tentative D call: TRBD1 (6 bases). This CDR3 has 15 amino acids. Germline-derived CDR1 and CDR2 are SGHAT and FQNNGV. Trimming removed 0 bases from V and 0 bases from J, with 9 bases in between. In DNA form, the CDR3 reads TGTGCCAGCAGCTTAGAAGACAGGAGCTCCTACGAGCAGTACTTC. This translates into CASSLEDRSSYEQYF. Full variable domain (missing parts from reference TRBV11-2 and TRBJ2-7): EAGVAQSPRYKIIEKRQSVAFWCNPISGHATLYWYQQILGQGPKLLIQFQNNGVVDDSQLPKDRFSAERLKGVDSTLKIQPAKLEDSAVYLCASSLEDRSSYEQYFGPGTRLTVT.

The chain combines TRBV7-3 with TRBJ1-2; 7 bases agree with TRBD1. The CDR3 is 13 amino acids. Germline V gene lookup returns CDR1 SGHTA and CDR2 FQGTGA. With 5 bases clipped from V and 4 bases from J, the junction kept 4 bases outside the gene matches. The CDR3 coding sequence is TGTGCCAGCAGCCCAGGGGGGAGCTATGGCTACACCTTC. Protein product: CASSPGGSYGYTF.

This chain links TRBV11-1 with TRBJ2-2; 15 bases fit TRBD2. Germline assignment: CDR1 SGHAT and CDR2 FQDESV (reference sequence). The CDR3 is 16 residues long. The junction had 3 bases not matched to a gene; V was cut back by 4 bases and J by 6 bases. The CDR3 region has the DNA TGTGCCAGCAGCTCTGGACTAGCGGGAGGGGCCGGGGAGCTGTTTTTT. This codes for CASSSGLAGGAGELFF.

This chain links TRBV5-4 with TRBJ2-7; 10 nucleotides align to TRBD2. V lost 2 bases, J lost 2 bases, and 4 bases stayed unmatched. The V gene's germline CDR1 is SGHNT and CDR2 YYREEE (reference sequence). This CDR3 region has 15 residues. CDR3 loop: CASSLSGGAPYEQYF. CDR3 nucleotides: TGTGCCAGCAGCTTAAGCGGGGGGGCCCCCTACGAGCAGTACTTC.

The J gene is TRBJ2-5, the V gene TRBV6-5; the match to TRBD2 covers 7 bases. The trim removed 7 bases at V and 3 bases at J, leaving 2 bases unmatched. CDR3 length equals 12 residues. The V gene's germline CDR1 is MNHEY and CDR2 SVGAGI. The CDR3 loop reads CASTGGEETQYF. The DNA of the CDR3 is TGTGCCAGCACTGGGGGGGAAGAGACCCAGTACTTC.